This is a list of T cell receptor beta chains from one sample in a study of shared clonotypes between healthy human individuals. Profiling relied on immunoSEQ multiplex PCR, and the TCRdb table lists in-frame clones only, not all of them. The data show approximately 980,000 clones, about three quarters seen once. The sequenced sample consisted of memory CD4+ T cells sorted from blood. The receptors shown here come from a man aged 18 to 35 in good health. Both conserved end residues are part of each CDR3. Each record gives: V gene, D gene, clone size, J gene, CDR3 DNA, CDR3 protein. D genes are given only for firm matches. Size is omitted from some rows. Given values are once, few, many or a class for expanded clones.

TRBV10-3,NA,NA,TRBJ1-5,TGTGCCATCAGTGAAGGAGGACAGCCCCAGCATTTT,CAISEGGQPQHF
TRBV25-1,TRBD2,NA,TRBJ2-2,TGTGCCAGCAAGCCGGGAGGGGGGGCGTTTGGCACCGGGGAGCTGTTTTTT,CASKPGGGAFGTGELFF
TRBV6-6,TRBD1,few,TRBJ2-7,TGTGCCAGCAGTCGACGACAGGGGAGCCACGAGCAGTACTTC,CASSRRQGSHEQYF
TRBV7-9,TRBD2,NA,TRBJ2-5,TGTGCCAGCAGCAATCGGCTAGCGGTCCAAGAGACCCAGTACTTC,CASSNRLAVQETQYF
TRBV11-1,NA,NA,TRBJ2-1,TGTGCCAGCAGCGGAGAGGGCGTGTGGAATGAGCAGTTCTTC,CASSGEGVWNEQFF
TRBV5-1,NA,NA,TRBJ1-6,TGCGCCAGCAGCTTGGAAGGGCCCCTCCACTTT,CASSLEGPLHF
TRBV30,TRBD1,NA,TRBJ1-2,TGTGCCTGGACCCGACAGGGGGCGGATGGCTACACCTTC,CAWTRQGADGYTF
TRBV27,NA,NA,TRBJ1-2,TGTGCCAGCAGTTTGCAGGGGCCGGGCTATGGCTACACCTTC,CASSLQGPGYGYTF
TRBV11-2,NA,once,TRBJ2-3,TGTGCCAGCAGCCCCGGCCAGAGCACAGATACGCAGTATTTT,CASSPGQSTDTQYF
TRBV5-1,NA,NA,TRBJ1-2,TGCGCCAGCGGGGATAACTATGGCTACACCTTC,CASGDNYGYTF
TRBV7-9,NA,NA,TRBJ2-5,TGTGCCAGCAGCCCCCCGACAGAGCAGGAGACCCAGTACTTC,CASSPPTEQETQYF
TRBV10-2,NA,NA,TRBJ2-3,TGCGCCAGCAGTGACCGGACGCCGCATGAGACAGATACGCAGTATTTT,CASSDRTPHETDTQYF
TRBV4-3,NA,NA,TRBJ2-3,TGCGCCAGCAGCTACGCGGGCGGCACAGATACGCAGTATTTT,CASSYAGGTDTQYF
TRBV27,NA,NA,TRBJ2-7,TGTGCCAGCAGTTTCTCCCGCGAGCTGTGGGGCTACGAGCAGTACTTC,CASSFSRELWGYEQYF
TRBV25-1,NA,few,TRBJ1-1,TGTGCCAGCAGTGCCAAGACTGAAGCTTTCTTT,CASSAKTEAFF
TRBV2,TRBD2,NA,TRBJ2-5,TGTGCCAGCAGTCGAGGACTAGCGGGAGAGACCCAGTACTTC,CASSRGLAGETQYF
TRBV6-6,NA,NA,TRBJ1-6,TGTGCCAGCAGCTCCGGGACTCCCAATTCACCCCTCCACTTT,CASSSGTPNSPLHF
TRBV29-1,TRBD1,NA,TRBJ1-2,TGCAGCGTTGAAGATCCGAGGACAGGGGGCGGCTACACCTTC,CSVEDPRTGGGYTF
TRBV7-3,NA,NA,TRBJ2-5,TGTGCCAGCAGCTTAAGCTCGGACAGAGGAGGGACCCAGTACTTC,CASSLSSDRGGTQYF
TRBV5-1,TRBD1,NA,TRBJ1-1,TGCGCCAGCAGCTCCGACCGGGACAGGGTGAACACTGAAGCTTTCTTT,CASSSDRDRVNTEAFF
TRBV25-1,TRBD1,NA,TRBJ2-1,TGTGCCAGCAGTGTAACGGGACAGGGAGTCAATGAGCAGTTCTTC,CASSVTGQGVNEQFF
TRBV20-1,NA,NA,TRBJ2-7,TGCAGTGCTAGAGGATCCTACGAGCAGTACTTC,CSARGSYEQYF
TRBV5-6,TRBD2,NA,TRBJ2-1,TGTGCCAGCAGCTATAGCGGGGGGGCCAGAGAGCAGTTCTTC,CASSYSGGAREQFF
TRBV11-2,TRBD2,NA,TRBJ2-3,TGTGCCAGCAGCTCTCCAGGTCGGAGCGGGGGCACAGATACGCAGTATTTT,CASSSPGRSGGTDTQYF
TRBV11-1,NA,NA,TRBJ2-5,TGTGCCAGCAGCTTAGCGGGGCGTATAGGACAAGAGACCCAGTACTTC,CASSLAGRIGQETQYF
TRBV29-1,NA,NA,TRBJ1-1,TGCAGCGTTGAAATGGGGGCATGGACTGAAGCTTTCTTT,CSVEMGAWTEAFF
TRBV10-3,NA,many,TRBJ2-1,TGTGCCATCAGTGAGTCGGTAGAGTATGAGCAGTTCTTC,CAISESVEYEQFF
TRBV7-9,NA,NA,TRBJ2-5,TGTGCCAGCAGCCCCACGGAGACCCAGTACTTC,CASSPTETQYF
TRBV5-4,TRBD1,few,TRBJ2-1,TGTGCCAGCAGCCTTGACAGGGGGAATTACAATGAGCAGTTCTTC,CASSLDRGNYNEQFF
TRBV2,TRBD2,few,TRBJ2-5,TGTGCCAGCATCTCCGGGTTGGCGGGAGGCCAAGAGACCCAGTACTTC,CASISGLAGGQETQYF
TRBV11-1,NA,NA,TRBJ2-1,TGTGCCAGCAGCGATAGTGTCAATGAGCAGTTCTTC,CASSDSVNEQFF
TRBV5-6,NA,NA,TRBJ1-1,TGTGCCAGCAGCGAATGGGGTAGGCTAGAGGGTTTTACTGAAGCTTTCTTT,CASSEWGRLEGFTEAFF
TRBV14,NA,NA,TRBJ1-2,TGTGCCAGCAGCCTCCGGGGAGGCTACGCTAACTATGGCTACACCTTC,CASSLRGGYANYGYTF
TRBV10-1,TRBD2,NA,TRBJ2-7,TGCGCCAGCAGCCGACTAGCGGAGCCCTACGAGCAGTACTTC,CASSRLAEPYEQYF
TRBV4-2,TRBD1,few,TRBJ1-6,TGTGCCAGCAGCAACAGACAGGGGGCGGATTCACCCCTCCACTTT,CASSNRQGADSPLHF
TRBV6-1,NA,NA,TRBJ1-2,TGTGCCAGCAGTGAACTGGGTCCCTATGGCTACACCTTC,CASSELGPYGYTF
TRBV10-2,NA,NA,TRBJ2-7,TGCGCCAGCAGTGAGGGGGGCTCTTACGAGCAGTACTTC,CASSEGGSYEQYF
TRBV5-6,NA,NA,TRBJ1-6,TGTGCCAGCAGCTTGCCGCAGTCCCATTCACCCCTCCACTTT,CASSLPQSHSPLHF
TRBV10-3,TRBD1,few,TRBJ2-5,TGTGCCATCAGTACAGGGGGCGCGTTGGAGACCCAGTACTTC,CAISTGGALETQYF
TRBV20-1,NA,few,TRBJ1-2,TGCAGTGCTAGAGATAGGAAAGGCTACACCTTC,CSARDRKGYTF
TRBV6-5,NA,NA,TRBJ2-7,TGTGCCAGCACCTCTGGAGCTTCGGGGGCCTACGAGCAGTACTTC,CASTSGASGAYEQYF
TRBV6-5,NA,NA,TRBJ1-2,TGTGCCAGCAGTTCGAGGCAGACAGCCTATGGCTACACCTTC,CASSSRQTAYGYTF
TRBV5-1,TRBD2,NA,TRBJ2-1,TGCGCCAGCAGCCTCCGGACTAGCGGGGGGGATGAGCAGTTCTTC,CASSLRTSGGDEQFF
TRBV15,TRBD1,NA,TRBJ2-7,TGTGCCACCAGCGTGGGACAGGGGACCTCCTACGAGCAGTACTTC,CATSVGQGTSYEQYF
TRBV2,TRBD1,few,TRBJ1-5,TGTGCCAGCAGCGAACAGGGGGCGAGTGGCAATCAGCCCCAGCATTTT,CASSEQGASGNQPQHF
TRBV2,NA,NA,TRBJ2-7,TGTGCCAGCGGCTTGGGGGGCTACGAGCAGTACTTC,CASGLGGYEQYF
TRBV28,NA,NA,TRBJ1-5,TGTGCCAGCAGTTTTTTAGGCGACTTCCATAGCAATCAGCCCCAGCATTTT,CASSFLGDFHSNQPQHF
TRBV6-5,TRBD1,NA,TRBJ2-7,TGTGCCATCGGAGGACAGGGGAGGTACGAGCAGTACTTC,CAIGGQGRYEQYF
TRBV5-8,TRBD1,NA,TRBJ2-7,TGTGCCAGCAGCTTAAGATTACAGGGGGGCTCCTACGAGCAGTACTTC,CASSLRLQGGSYEQYF
TRBV5-4,NA,NA,TRBJ2-3,TGTGCCAGCAGGAACGGTCGCTCCCCCACAGATACGCAGTATTTT,CASRNGRSPTDTQYF
TRBV2,NA,NA,TRBJ1-1,TGTGCCAGCTGGGGCCCGAACACTGAAGCTTTCTTT,CASWGPNTEAFF
TRBV5-1,TRBD1,few,TRBJ1-2,TGCGCCAGCAGCACCGGGACAGGGGGGAACTATGGCTACACCTTC,CASSTGTGGNYGYTF